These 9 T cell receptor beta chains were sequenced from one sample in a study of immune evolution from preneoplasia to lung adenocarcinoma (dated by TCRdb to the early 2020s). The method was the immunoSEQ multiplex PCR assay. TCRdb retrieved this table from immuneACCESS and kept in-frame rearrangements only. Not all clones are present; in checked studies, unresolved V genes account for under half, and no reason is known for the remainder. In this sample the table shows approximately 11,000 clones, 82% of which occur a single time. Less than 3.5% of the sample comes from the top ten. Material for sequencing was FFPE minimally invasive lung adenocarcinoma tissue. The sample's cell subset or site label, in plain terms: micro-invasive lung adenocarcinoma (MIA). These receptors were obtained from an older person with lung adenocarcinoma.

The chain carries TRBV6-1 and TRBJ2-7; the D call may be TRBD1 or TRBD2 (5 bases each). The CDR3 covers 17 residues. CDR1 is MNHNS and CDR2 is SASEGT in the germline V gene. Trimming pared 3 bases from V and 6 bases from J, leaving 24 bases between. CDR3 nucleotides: TGTGCCAGCAGTGAGTTTGGGGGAGCAATTATAGTGAGCGAGCAGTACTTC. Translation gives CASSEFGGAIIVSEQYF.

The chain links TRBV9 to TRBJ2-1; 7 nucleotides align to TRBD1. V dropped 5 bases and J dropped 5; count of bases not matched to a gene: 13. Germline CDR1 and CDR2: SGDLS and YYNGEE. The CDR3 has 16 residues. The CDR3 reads CASRCPGQLLDNEQFF. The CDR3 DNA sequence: TGTGCCAGCAGATGTCCGGGACAGTTATTAGACAATGAGCAGTTCTTC.

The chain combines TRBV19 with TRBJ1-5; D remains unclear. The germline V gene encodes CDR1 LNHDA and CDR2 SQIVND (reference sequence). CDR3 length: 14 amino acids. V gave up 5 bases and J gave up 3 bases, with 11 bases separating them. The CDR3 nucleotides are TGTGCCAGTAGTTCCCAATCAGACAATCAGCCCCAGCATTTT. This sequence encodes CASSSQSDNQPQHF.

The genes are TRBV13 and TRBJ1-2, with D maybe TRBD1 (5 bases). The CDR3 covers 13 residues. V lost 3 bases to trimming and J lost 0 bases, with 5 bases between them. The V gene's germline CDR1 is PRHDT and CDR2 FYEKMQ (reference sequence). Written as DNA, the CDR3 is TGTGCCAGCAGCTTGACAGCTAACTATGGCTACACCTTC. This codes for CASSLTANYGYTF.

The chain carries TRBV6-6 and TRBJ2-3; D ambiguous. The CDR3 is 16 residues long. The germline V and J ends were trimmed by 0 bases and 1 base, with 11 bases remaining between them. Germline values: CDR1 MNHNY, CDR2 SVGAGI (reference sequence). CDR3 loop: CASSYSTLGGTDTQYF. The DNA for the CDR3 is TGTGCCAGCAGTTACTCGACCCTAGGAGGCACAGATACGCAGTATTTT.

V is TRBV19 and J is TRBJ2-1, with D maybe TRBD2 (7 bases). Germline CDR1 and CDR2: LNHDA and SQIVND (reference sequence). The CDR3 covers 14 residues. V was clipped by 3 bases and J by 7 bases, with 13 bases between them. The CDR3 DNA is TGTGCCAGTAGTATCCCGGGGGGCCGAAATGAGCAGTTCTTC. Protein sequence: CASSIPGGRNEQFF.

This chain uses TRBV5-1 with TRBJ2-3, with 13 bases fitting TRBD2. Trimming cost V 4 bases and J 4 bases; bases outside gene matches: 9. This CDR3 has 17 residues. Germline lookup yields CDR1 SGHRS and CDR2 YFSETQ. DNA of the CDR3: TGCGCCAGCAGCCCAATAAAACTAGCGGGAGGGGCAGATACGCAGTATTTT. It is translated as CASSPIKLAGGADTQYF.

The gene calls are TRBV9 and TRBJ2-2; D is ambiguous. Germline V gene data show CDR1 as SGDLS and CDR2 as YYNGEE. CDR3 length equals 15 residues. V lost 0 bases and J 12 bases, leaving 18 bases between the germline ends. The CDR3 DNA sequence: TGTGCCAGCAGCGTAGAAGGGCTGGGCACCGGAAAGCTGTTTTTT. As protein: CASSVEGLGTGKLFF. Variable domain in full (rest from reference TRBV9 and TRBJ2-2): DSGVTQTPKHLITATGQRVTLRCSPRSGDLSVYWYQQSLDQGLQFLIQYYNGEERAKGNILERFSAQQFPDLHSELNLSSLELGDSALYFCASSVEGLGTGKLFFGEGSRLTVL.

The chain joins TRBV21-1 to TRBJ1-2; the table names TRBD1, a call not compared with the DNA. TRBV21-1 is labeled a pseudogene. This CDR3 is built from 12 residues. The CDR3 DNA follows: TGTGCCAGCAAGGGACAGTTCTATGGCTACACCTTC. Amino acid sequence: CASKGQFYGYTF.